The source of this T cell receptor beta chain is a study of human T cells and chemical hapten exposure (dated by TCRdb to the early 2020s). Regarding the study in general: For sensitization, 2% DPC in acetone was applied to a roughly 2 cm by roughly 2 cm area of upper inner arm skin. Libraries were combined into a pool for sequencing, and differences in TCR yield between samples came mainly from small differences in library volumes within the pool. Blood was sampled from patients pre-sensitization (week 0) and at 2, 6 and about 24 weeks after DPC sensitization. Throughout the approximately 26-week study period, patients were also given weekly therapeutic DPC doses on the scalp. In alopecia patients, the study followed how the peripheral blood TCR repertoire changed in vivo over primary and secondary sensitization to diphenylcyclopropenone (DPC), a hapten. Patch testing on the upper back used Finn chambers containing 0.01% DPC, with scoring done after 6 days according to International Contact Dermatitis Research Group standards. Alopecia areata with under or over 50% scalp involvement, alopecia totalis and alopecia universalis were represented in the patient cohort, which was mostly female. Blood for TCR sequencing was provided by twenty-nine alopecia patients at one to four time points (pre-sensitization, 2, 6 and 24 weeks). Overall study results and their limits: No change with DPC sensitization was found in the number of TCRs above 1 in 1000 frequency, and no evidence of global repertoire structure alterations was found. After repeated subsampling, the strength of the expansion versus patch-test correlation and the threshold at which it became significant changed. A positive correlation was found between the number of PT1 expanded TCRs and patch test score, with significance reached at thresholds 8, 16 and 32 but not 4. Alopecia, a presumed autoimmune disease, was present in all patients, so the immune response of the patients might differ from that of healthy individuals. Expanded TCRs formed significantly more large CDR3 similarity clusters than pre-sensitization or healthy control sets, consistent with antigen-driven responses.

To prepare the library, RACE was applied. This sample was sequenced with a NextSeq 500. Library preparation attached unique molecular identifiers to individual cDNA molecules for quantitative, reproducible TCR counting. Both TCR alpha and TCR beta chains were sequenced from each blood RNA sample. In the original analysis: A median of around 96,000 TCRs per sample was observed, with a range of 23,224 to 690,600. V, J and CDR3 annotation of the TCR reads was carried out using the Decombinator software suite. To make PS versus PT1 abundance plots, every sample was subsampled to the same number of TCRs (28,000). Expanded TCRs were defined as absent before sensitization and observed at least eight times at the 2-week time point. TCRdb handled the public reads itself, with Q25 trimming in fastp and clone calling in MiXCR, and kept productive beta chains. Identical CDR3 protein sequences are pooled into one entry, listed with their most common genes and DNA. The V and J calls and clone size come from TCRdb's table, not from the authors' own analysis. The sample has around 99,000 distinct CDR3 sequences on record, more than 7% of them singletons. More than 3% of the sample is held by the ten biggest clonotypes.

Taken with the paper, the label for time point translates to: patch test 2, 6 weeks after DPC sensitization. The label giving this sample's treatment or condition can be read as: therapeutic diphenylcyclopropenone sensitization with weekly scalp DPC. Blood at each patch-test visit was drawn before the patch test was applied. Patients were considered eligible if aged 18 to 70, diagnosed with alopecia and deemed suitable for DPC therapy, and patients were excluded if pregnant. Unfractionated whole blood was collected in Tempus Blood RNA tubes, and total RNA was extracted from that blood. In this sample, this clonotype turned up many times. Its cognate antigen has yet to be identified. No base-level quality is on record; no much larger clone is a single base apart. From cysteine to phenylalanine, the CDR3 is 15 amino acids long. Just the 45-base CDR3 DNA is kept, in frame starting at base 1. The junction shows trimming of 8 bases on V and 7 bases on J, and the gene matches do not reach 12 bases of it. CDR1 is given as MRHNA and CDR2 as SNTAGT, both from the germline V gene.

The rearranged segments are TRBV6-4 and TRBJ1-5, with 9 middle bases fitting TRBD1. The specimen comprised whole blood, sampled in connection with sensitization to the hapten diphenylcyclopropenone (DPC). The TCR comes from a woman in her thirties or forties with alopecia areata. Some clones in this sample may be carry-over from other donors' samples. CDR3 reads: CASGVDGTGIQPQHF. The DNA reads TGTGCCAGCGGGGTTGACGGGACAGGGATACAGCCCCAGCATTTT.